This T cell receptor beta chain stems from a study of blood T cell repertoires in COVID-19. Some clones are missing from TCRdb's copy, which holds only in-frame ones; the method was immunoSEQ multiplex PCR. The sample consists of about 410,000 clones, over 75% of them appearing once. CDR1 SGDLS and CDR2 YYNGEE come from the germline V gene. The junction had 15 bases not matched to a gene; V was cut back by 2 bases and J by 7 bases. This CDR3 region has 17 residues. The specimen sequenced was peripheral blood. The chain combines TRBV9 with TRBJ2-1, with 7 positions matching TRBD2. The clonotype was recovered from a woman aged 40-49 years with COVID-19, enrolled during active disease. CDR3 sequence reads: CASSVDPQAGVRNEQFF. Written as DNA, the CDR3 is TGTGCCAGCAGCGTCGACCCCCAGGCGGGAGTCCGAAATGAGCAGTTCTTC.